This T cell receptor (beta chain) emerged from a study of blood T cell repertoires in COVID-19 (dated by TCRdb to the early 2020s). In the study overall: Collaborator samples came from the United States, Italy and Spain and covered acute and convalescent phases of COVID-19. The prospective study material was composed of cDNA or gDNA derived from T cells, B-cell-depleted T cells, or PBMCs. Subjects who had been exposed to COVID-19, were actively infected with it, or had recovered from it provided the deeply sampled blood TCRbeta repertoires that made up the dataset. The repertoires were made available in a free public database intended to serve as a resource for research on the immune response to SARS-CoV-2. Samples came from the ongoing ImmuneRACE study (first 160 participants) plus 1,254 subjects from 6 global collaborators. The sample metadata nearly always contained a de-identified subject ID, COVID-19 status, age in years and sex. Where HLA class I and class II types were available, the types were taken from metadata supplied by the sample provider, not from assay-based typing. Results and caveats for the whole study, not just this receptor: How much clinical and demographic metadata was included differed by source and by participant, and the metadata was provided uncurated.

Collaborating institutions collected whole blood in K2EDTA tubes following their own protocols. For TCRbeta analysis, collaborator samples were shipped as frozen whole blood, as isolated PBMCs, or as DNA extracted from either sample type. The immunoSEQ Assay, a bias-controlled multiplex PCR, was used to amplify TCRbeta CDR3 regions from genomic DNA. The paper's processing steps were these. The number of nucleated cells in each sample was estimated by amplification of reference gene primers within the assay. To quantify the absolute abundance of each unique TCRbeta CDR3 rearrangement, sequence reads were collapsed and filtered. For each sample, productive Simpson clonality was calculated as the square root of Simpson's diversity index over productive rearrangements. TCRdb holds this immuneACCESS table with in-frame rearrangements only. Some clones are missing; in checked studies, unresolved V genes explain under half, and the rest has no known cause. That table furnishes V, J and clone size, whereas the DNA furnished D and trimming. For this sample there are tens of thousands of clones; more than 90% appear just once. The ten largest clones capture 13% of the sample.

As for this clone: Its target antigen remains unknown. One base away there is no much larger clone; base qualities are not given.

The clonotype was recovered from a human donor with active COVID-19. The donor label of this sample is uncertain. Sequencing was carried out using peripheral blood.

The DNA sequence is given as TGTGCCAGCTCACCCCGGGACTACTCCTACGAGCAGTACTTC. It translates as CASSPRDYSYEQYF. Recombination connected TRBV18 to TRBJ2-7; 7 of the junction bases match TRBD2. Including the terminal cysteine and phenylalanine, the CDR3 comprises 14 residues. Only the CDR3 DNA stays, 42 bases, in frame from base 1. In the germline V gene, CDR1 corresponds to KGHSH and CDR2 to LQKENI. Clipping removes 3 bases from V and 0 bases from J, with 2 as the unmatched junction base count. Reference TRBV18 and TRBJ2-7 genes cover what lies past the CDR3, so the full variable domain is NAGVMQNPRHLVRRRGQEARLRCSPMKGHSHVYWYRQLPEEGLKFMVYLQKENIIDESGMPKERFSAEFPKEGPSILRIQQVVRGDSAAYFCASSPRDYSYEQYFGPGTRLTVT.